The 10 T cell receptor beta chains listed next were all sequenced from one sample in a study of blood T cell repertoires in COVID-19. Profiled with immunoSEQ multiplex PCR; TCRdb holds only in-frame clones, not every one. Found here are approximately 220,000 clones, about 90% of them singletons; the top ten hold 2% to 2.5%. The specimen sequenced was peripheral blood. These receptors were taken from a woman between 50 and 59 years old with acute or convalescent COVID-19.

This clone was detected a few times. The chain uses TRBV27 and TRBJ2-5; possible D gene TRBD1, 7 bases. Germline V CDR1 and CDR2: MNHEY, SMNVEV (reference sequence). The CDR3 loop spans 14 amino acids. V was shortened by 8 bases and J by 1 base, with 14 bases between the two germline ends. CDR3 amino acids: CASPRGAVQETQYF. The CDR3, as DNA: TGTGCCAGCCCCAGGGGGGCGGTCCAAGAGACCCAGTACTTC.

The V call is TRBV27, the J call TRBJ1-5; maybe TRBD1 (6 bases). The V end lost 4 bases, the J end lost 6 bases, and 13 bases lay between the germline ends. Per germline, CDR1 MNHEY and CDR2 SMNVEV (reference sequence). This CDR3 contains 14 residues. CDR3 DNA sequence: TGTGCCAGCAGTTCCCTACAGGGACCTCAGCCCCAGCATTTT. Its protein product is CASSSLQGPQPQHF.

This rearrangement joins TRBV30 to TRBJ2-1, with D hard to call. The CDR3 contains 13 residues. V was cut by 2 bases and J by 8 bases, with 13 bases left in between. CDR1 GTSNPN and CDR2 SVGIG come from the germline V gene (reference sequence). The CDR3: CAWSQNPRDEQFF. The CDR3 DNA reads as TGTGCCTGGAGTCAGAATCCCCGGGATGAGCAGTTCTTC.

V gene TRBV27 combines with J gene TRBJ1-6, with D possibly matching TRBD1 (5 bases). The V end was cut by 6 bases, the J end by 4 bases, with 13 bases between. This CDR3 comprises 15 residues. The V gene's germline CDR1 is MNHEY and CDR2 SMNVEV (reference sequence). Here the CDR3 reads CASRGDGAYNSPLHF. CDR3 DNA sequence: TGTGCCAGCAGGGGCGATGGGGCGTATAATTCACCCCTCCACTTT.

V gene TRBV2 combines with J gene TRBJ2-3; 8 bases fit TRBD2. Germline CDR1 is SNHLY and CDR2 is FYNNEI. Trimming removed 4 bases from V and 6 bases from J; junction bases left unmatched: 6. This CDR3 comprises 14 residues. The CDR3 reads CASSVGLVGDTQYF. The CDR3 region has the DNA TGTGCCAGCAGTGTGGGACTAGTGGGGGATACGCAGTATTTT.

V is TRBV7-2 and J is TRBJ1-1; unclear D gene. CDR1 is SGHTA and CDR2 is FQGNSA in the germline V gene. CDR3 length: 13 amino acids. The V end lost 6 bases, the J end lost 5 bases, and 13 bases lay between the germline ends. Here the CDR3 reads CASSRYTGTEAFF. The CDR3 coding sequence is TGTGCCAGCAGTCGGTACACGGGGACTGAAGCTTTCTTT.

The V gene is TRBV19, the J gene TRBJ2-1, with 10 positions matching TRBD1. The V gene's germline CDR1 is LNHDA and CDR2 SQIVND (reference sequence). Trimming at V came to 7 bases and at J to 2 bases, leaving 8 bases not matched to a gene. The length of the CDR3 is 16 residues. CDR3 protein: CASIKDGQGAYNEQFF. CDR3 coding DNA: TGTGCCAGTATCAAGGATGGACAGGGGGCCTACAATGAGCAGTTCTTC.

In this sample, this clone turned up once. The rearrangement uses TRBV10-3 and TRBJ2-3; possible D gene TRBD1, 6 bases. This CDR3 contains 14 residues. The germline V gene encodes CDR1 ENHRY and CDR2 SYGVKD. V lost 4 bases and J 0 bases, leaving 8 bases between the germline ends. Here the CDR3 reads CAISGTDSTDTQYF. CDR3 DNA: TGTGCCATCAGTGGGACAGACAGCACAGATACGCAGTATTTT.

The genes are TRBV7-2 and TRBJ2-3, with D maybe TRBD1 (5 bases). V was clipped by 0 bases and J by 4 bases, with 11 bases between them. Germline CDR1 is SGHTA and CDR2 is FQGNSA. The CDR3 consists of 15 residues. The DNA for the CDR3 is TGTGCCAGCAGCTTAGCGGTTGGGGCGGCAGATACGCAGTATTTT. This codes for CASSLAVGAADTQYF.

In DNA form, the CDR3 reads TGTGCCATCAGTGCGCAGGGAAACTCTGGGGCCAACGTCCTGACTTTC. Translating gives CAISAQGNSGANVLTF. V gene TRBV10-3 combines with J gene TRBJ2-6; weak D call: TRBD1 (5 bases). The ends were cut back, 4 bases at V and 0 bases at J, with 10 bases in the middle. This CDR3 has 16 amino acids. Germline lookup yields CDR1 ENHRY and CDR2 SYGVKD.